The present T cell receptor (beta chain) was sequenced within a study of cytomegalovirus exposure and HLA in healthy donors. All donors participated as healthy donors of bone marrow. It was with 60 Vbeta and 13 Jbeta primers that the PCR ran. The assay was immunoSEQ multiplex PCR, and TCRdb's table has in-frame clones only and misses some. The sample lists more than 150,000 clones; about 81% were seen once. Turning to this clone: The antigen is not known.

Overall study results and limits: For most TCR beta V segments, an earlier analysis put the productive rate at about 87% or about 30% of the time. Association of fewer than 20,000 TCR beta sequences with HLA alleles was found at 0.05 false discovery rate in a later analysis.

The CDR3 length is 14 residues. Trimming pared 2 bases from V and 2 bases from J, leaving 7 bases between. Looked up from germline, CDR1 is SGHRS and CDR2 is YFSETQ. The sequenced sample was PBMCs. The chain recombines TRBV5-1 with TRBJ2-2; D gene ambiguous. The source is a woman aged 18 to 35 in good health and CMV-seropositive. The CDR3 DNA reads as TGCGCCAGCAGCTTAGACTTAAACACCGGGGAGCTGTTTTTT. Amino acid sequence: CASSLDLNTGELFF.